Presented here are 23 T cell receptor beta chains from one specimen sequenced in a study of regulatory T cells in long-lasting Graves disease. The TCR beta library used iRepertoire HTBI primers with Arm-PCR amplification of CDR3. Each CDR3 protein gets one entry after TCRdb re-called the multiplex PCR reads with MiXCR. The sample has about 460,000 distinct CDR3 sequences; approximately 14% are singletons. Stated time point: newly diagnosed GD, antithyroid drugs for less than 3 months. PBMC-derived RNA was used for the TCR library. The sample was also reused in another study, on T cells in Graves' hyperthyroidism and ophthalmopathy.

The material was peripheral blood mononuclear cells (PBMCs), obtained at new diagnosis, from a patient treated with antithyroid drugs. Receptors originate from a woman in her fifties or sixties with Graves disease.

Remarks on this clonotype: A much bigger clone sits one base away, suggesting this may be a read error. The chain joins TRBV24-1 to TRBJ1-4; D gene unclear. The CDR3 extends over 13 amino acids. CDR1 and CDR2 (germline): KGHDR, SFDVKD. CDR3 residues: CATSDFLNGKLFF. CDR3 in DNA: TGTGCCACCAGTGATTTTCTGAATGGAAAACTGTTTTTT.

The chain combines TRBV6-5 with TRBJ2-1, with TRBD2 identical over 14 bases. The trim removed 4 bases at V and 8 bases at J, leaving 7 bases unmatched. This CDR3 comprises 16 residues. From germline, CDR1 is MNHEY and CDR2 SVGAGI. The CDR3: CASSSLGLAGVYEQFF. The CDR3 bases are TGTGCCAGCAGTTCCCTGGGACTAGCGGGAGTCTATGAGCAGTTCTTC.

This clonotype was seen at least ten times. The CDR3 sequence: CASSLTEETQYF. CDR3 DNA: TGTGCCAGCAGCTTAACGGAAGAGACCCAGTACTTC. The chain has TRBV7-9 and TRBJ2-5; D gene uncertain. The CDR3 consists of 12 residues. Trimming took 2 bases from V and 3 from J, leaving 4 bases between them. Germline V CDR1 and CDR2: SEHNR, FQNEAQ (reference sequence).

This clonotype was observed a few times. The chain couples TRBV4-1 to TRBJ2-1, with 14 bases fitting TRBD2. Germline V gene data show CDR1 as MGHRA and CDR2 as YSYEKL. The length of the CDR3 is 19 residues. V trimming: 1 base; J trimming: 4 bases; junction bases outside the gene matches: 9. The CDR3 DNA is TGCGCCAGCAGCCAAGGTGGACTAGCGGGAGGTAGTGGGTACAATGAGCAGTTCTTC. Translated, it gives CASSQGGLAGGSGYNEQFF.

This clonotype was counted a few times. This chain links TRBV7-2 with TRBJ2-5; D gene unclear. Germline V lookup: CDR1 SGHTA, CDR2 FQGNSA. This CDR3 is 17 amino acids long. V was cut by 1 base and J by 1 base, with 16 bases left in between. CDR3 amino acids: CASSLGHFGVVQETQYF. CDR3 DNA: TGTGCCAGCAGCTTAGGGCATTTCGGTGTTGTCCAAGAGACCCAGTACTTC.

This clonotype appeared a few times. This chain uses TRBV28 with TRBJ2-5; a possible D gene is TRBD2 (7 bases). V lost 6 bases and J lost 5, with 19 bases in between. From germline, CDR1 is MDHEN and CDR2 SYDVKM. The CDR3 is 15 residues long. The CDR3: CASRRGGGEGETQYF. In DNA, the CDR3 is TGTGCCAGCAGGAGGGGGGGCGGAGAGGGGGAGACCCAGTACTTC.

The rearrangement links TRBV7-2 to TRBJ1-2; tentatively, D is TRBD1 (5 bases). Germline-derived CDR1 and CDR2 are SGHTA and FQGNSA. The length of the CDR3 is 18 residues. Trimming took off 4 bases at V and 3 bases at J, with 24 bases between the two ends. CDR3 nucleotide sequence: TGTGCCAGCAGCTCTCCCCGGGGCAGGGAGCCTTTCGACTATGGCTACACCTTC. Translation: CASSSPRGREPFDYGYTF.

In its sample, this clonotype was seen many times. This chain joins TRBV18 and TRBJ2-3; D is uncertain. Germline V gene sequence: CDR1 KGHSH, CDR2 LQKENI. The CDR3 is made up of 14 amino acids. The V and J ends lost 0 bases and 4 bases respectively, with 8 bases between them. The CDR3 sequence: CASSPPSTPDTQYF. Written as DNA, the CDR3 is TGTGCCAGCTCACCACCTTCGACACCAGATACGCAGTATTTT.

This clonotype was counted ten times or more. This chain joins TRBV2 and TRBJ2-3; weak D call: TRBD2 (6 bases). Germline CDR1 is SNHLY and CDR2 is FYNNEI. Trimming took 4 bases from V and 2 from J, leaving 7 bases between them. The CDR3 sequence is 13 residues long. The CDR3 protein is CASSGGITDTQYF. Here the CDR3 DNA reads TGTGCCAGCAGTGGCGGGATCACAGATACGCAGTATTTT. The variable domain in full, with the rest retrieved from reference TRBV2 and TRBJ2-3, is EPEVTQTPSHQVTQMGQEVILRCVPISNHLYFYWYRQILGQKVEFLVSFYNNEISEKSEIFDDQFSVERPDGSNFTLKIRSTKLEDSAMYFCASSGGITDTQYFGPGTRLTVL.

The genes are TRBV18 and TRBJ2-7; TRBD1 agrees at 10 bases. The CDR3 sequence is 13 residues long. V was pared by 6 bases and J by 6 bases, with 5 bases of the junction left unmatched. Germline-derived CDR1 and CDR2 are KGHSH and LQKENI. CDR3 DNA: TGTGCCAGCTCGGGGACAGGGGAGGTCGAGCAGTACTTC. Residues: CASSGTGEVEQYF.

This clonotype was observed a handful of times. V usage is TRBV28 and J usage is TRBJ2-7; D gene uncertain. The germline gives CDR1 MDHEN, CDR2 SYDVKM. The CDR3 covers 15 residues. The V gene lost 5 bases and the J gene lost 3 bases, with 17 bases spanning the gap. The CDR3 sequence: CASSTPPGRNYEQYF. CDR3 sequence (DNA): TGTGCCAGCAGTACACCCCCGGGCCGGAACTACGAGCAGTACTTC.

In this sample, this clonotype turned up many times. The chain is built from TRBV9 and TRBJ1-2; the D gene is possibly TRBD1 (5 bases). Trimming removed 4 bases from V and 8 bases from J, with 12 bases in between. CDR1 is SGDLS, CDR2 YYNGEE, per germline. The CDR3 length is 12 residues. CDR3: CASSLPQGGYTF. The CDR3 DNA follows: TGTGCCAGCAGCCTACCGCAGGGCGGCTACACCTTC. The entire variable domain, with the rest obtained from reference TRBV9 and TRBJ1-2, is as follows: DSGVTQTPKHLITATGQRVTLRCSPRSGDLSVYWYQQSLDQGLQFLIQYYNGEERAKGNILERFSAQQFPDLHSELNLSSLELGDSALYFCASSLPQGGYTFGSGTRLTVV.

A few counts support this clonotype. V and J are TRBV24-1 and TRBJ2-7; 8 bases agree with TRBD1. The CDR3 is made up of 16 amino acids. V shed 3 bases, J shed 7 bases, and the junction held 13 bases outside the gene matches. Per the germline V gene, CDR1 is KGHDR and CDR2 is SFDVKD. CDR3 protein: CATSDAQTTGAEEQYF. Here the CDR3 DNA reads TGTGCCACCAGTGATGCTCAAACGACAGGGGCTGAGGAGCAGTACTTC.

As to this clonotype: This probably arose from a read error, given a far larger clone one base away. The DNA for the CDR3 is TGTGCCAGCGGTGAATCCGGATTGTACTTC. Its protein product is CASGESGLYF. The J gene is TRBJ2-3, the V gene TRBV2; no definite D call. This CDR3 has 10 residues. Germline lookup yields CDR1 SNHLY and CDR2 FYNNEI.

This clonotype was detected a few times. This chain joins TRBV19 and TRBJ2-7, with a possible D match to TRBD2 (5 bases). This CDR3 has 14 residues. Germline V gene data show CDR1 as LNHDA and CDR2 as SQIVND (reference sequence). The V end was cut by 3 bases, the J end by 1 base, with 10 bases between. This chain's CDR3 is CASSINGDSYEQYF. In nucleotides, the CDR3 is TGTGCCAGTAGTATCAACGGGGATTCCTACGAGCAGTACTTC.

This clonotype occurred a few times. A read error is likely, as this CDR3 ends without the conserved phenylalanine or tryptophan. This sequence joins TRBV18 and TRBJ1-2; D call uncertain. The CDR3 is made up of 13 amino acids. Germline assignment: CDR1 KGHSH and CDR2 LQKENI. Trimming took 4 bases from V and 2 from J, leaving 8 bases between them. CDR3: CASSQLDNYGYTL. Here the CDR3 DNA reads TGTGCCAGCTCACAACTGGACAACTATGGCTACACCCTC.

Here the CDR3 reads CASTPSHGANVLTF. As DNA, the CDR3 is TGTGCCAGCACCCCCTCCCATGGGGCCAACGTCCTGACTTTC. The V and J genes are TRBV27 and TRBJ2-6; D remains ambiguous. V lost 7 bases and J lost 3, with 10 bases in between. The CDR3 runs to 14 residues. The V gene's germline CDR1 is MNHEY and CDR2 SMNVEV (reference sequence).

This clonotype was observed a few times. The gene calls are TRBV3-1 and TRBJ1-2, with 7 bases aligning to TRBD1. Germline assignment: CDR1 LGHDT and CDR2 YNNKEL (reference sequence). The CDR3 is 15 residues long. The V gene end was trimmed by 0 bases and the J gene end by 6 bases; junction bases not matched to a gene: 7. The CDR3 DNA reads TGTGCCAGCAGCCAAGATGAGGGGACAGTCCATGGCTACACCTTC. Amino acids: CASSQDEGTVHGYTF.

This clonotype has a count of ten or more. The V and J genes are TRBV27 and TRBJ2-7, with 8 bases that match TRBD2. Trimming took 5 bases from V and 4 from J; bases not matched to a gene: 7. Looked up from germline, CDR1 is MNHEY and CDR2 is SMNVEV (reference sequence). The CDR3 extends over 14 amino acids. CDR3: CASSPPGLGYEQYF. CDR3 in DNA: TGTGCCAGCAGTCCCCCGGGACTAGGGTACGAGCAGTACTTC.

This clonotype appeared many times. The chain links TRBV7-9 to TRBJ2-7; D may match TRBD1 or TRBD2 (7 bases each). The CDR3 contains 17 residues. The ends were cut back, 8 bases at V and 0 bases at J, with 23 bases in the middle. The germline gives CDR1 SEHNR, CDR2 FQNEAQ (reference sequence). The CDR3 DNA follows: TGTGCCAGCGAGGGGGAGGGGGCCCGTCTTCCCTCCTACGAGCAGTACTTC. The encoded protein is CASEGEGARLPSYEQYF. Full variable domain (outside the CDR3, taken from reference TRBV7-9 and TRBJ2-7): DTGVSQNPRHKITKRGQNVTFRCDPISEHNRLYWYRQTLGQGPEFLTYFQNEAQLEKSRLLSDRFSAERPKGSFSTLEIQRTEQGDSAMYLCASEGEGARLPSYEQYFGPGTRLTVT.

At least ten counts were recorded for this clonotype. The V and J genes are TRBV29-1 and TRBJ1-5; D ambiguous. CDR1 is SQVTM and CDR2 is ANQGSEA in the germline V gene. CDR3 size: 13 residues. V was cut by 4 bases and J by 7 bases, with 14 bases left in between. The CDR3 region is CSVADHLRQPQHF. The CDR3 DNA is TGCAGCGTTGCCGATCACCTGAGACAGCCCCAGCATTTT.

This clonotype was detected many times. This CDR3 reads CASSLSGIGEQFF. DNA of the CDR3: TGCGCCAGCAGCTTGTCAGGGATCGGTGAGCAGTTCTTC. The V call is TRBV5-1, the J call TRBJ2-1; TRBD1 might be the D (5 bases). The CDR3 totals 13 residues. Looked up from germline, CDR1 is SGHRS and CDR2 is YFSETQ. V was cut by 1 base and J by 9 bases, with 11 bases left in between.

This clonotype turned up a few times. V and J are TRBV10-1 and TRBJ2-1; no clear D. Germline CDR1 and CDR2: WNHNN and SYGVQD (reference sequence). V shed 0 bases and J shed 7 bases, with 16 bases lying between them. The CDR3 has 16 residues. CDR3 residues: CASSESINSVRNEQFF. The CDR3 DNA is TGCGCCAGCAGTGAGTCGATCAACAGCGTACGGAATGAGCAGTTCTTC.